This TCR beta chain was sequenced for a study of blood T cell repertoires in COVID-19. Overall study context: Samples of COVID-19 (acute and convalescent) were obtained from the United States, Italy and Spain.

Only one count was recorded for this clone. Original processing methods: Reference gene primer amplification gave estimated nucleated cell counts. Measured with immunoSEQ multiplex PCR; TCRdb has only the in-frame clones, and not every one. That table is the source of V, J and clone size, and D and trimming were worked out from the DNA. The sample lists fewer than 55,000 clones; over 65% were seen once. V was clipped by 4 bases and J by 4 bases, with 19 bases between them. The germline gives CDR1 MDHEN, CDR2 SYDVKM. The CDR3 has 16 amino acids. This sequence joins TRBV28 and TRBJ1-1, with a weak D call TRBD1 (6 bases). The receptor's source is a woman aged 70 to 79 with acute or convalescent COVID-19. The sequencing sample was made of peripheral blood. As DNA, the CDR3 is TGTGCCAGCAGTTCCTCCTACAGGGAGATAAGCACTGAAGCTTTCTTT. Amino acids: CASSSSYREISTEAFF.